This is a list of T cell receptor beta chains from one sample in a study of cytomegalovirus exposure and HLA in healthy donors. The assay was immunoSEQ multiplex PCR, and TCRdb's table has in-frame clones only and misses some. The table lists some 150,000 clones, approximately 78% of them singletons. Specimen: PBMCs. These receptors originate from a woman between 45 and 65 years old in good health and CMV-seropositive. Each CDR3 is given with its conserved first and last residue. A D gene is named only where the DNA matches it firmly. The listing skips clone size in some rows; elsewhere it reads once, few, many or a size class.

V gene	J gene	D gene	clone size	CDR3 protein	CDR3 DNA
TRBV30	TRBJ2-3	.	.	CAWRGDNTQYF	TGTGCCTGGAGAGGGGATAATACGCAGTATTTT
TRBV5-1	TRBJ2-3	.	.	CASSLRDTDTQYF	TGCGCCAGCAGCTTGCGGGACACAGATACGCAGTATTTT
TRBV7-6	TRBJ1-3	TRBD1	.	CASSKDRGNTIYF	TGTGCCAGCAGCAAAGACAGGGGCAACACCATATATTTT
TRBV27	TRBJ2-5	TRBD2	.	CASSLRIAGGNIRLETQYF	TGTGCCAGCAGTTTGCGGATAGCGGGGGGCAACATTAGGTTGGAGACCCAGTACTTC
TRBV5-4	TRBJ2-4	.	.	CASSLQGIAKNIQYF	TGTGCCAGCAGCTTGCAGGGTATAGCCAAAAACATTCAGTACTTC
TRBV19	TRBJ1-5	TRBD1	.	CASSLRTGSNQPQHF	TGTGCCAGCAGTTTGAGGACAGGCAGCAATCAGCCCCAGCATTTT
TRBV2	TRBJ1-4	.	.	CASSGSTVQGPDSTNEKLFF	TGTGCCAGCAGTGGATCGACCGTACAGGGCCCAGACTCAACTAATGAAAAACTGTTTTTT
TRBV10-3	TRBJ2-2	.	.	CAISVEDTGELFF	TGTGCCATCAGTGTGGAGGACACCGGGGAGCTGTTTTTT
TRBV6-4	TRBJ1-6	.	.	CASSSCTRSSYNSPLHF	TGTGCCAGCAGTTCCTGTACAAGAAGCTCCTATAATTCACCCCTCCACTTT
TRBV7-3	TRBJ2-3	.	.	CASSPGTTGDTQYF	TGTGCCAGCAGCCCCGGGACAACGGGAGATACGCAGTATTTT
TRBV7-2	TRBJ1-3	.	.	CASSFQTGFSGNTIYF	TGTGCCAGCAGCTTCCAGACAGGTTTCTCTGGAAACACCATATATTTT
TRBV7-8	TRBJ1-2	.	.	CASSLTSYGYTF	TGTGCCAGCAGCTTAACAAGCTATGGCTACACCTTC
TRBV28	TRBJ2-2	TRBD2	.	CASSLVLAGGELFF	TGTGCCAGCAGTTTAGTCCTAGCGGGCGGGGAGCTGTTTTTT
TRBV6-5	TRBJ1-5	TRBD1	.	CASSSDRVNQPQHF	TGTGCCAGCAGTTCGGACAGGGTCAATCAGCCCCAGCATTTT
TRBV18	TRBJ2-7	TRBD1	.	CASSPRTGASASYEQYF	TGTGCCAGCTCACCACGGACAGGGGCCTCGGCTTCCTACGAGCAGTACTTC
TRBV10-3	TRBJ2-3	TRBD2	.	CATGSGGRGVRTDTQYF	TGTGCCACCGGCTCGGGCGGGAGGGGTGTTCGCACAGATACGCAGTATTTT
TRBV10-3	TRBJ2-3	TRBD2	.	CAISEDGGDTDTQYF	TGTGCCATCAGTGAAGACGGGGGGGACACAGATACGCAGTATTTT
TRBV13	TRBJ2-7	.	.	CASSLYRGGIEQYF	TGTGCCAGCAGCTTATACAGGGGGGGCATCGAGCAGTACTTC
TRBV11-3	TRBJ2-2	TRBD1	.	CASSFFGTGTNTGELFF	TGTGCCAGCAGCTTTTTCGGGACAGGGACGAACACCGGGGAGCTGTTTTTT
TRBV4-2	TRBJ1-3	.	few	CASSQDRGNTIYF	TGTGCCAGCAGCCAAGATCGAGGTAACACCATATATTTT
TRBV4-1	TRBJ2-7	.	.	CASSQVFLQGSVYEQYF	TGCGCCAGCAGCCAAGTGTTTCTCCAGGGATCTGTCTACGAGCAGTACTTC
TRBV5-1	TRBJ1-5	TRBD1	.	CASSSGTDYNQPQHF	TGCGCCAGCAGCTCAGGGACAGATTACAATCAGCCCCAGCATTTT
TRBV7-8	TRBJ1-1	TRBD1	.	CASSPREGAQNTEAFF	TGTGCCAGCAGTCCGCGAGAGGGGGCGCAGAACACTGAAGCTTTCTTT
TRBV30	TRBJ2-3	TRBD2	.	CACPISGASGGTDTQYF	TGTGCCTGCCCTATTAGCGGGGCTAGCGGGGGCACAGATACGCAGTATTTT
TRBV4-3	TRBJ1-2	.	.	CASSQVYGQLGGYTF	TGCGCCAGCAGCCAAGTGTATGGACAGCTCGGAGGCTACACCTTC
TRBV4-1	TRBJ1-5	TRBD1	.	CASSQVGTGHSNQPQHF	TGCGCCAGCAGCCAAGTAGGGACAGGCCATAGCAATCAGCCCCAGCATTTT
TRBV30	TRBJ2-6	.	.	CAWSGLGETGANVLTF	TGTGCCTGGAGTGGATTAGGGGAAACTGGGGCCAACGTCCTGACTTTC
TRBV4-1	TRBJ1-1	TRBD1	few	CASSQGQHTGDTEAFF	TGCGCCAGCAGCCAAGGGCAACACACAGGGGACACTGAAGCTTTCTTT
TRBV19	TRBJ1-5	.	.	CASSIYRNQPQHF	TGTGCCAGTAGTATTTACAGGAATCAGCCCCAGCATTTT
TRBV5-4	TRBJ2-7	TRBD2	.	CASSLVASGYDEQYF	TGTGCCAGCAGCTTGGTAGCTAGCGGATACGACGAGCAGTACTTC
TRBV5-4	TRBJ1-2	.	.	CASSSPVGGRNGYTF	TGTGCCAGCAGCTCTCCGGTGGGGGGTCGGAATGGCTACACCTTC
TRBV13	TRBJ1-1	TRBD1	once	CASSLRDRGTEAFF	TGTGCCAGCAGCCTCCGGGACAGGGGCACTGAAGCTTTCTTT
TRBV7-9	TRBJ2-6	.	.	CASSPRSLSSGANVLTF	TGTGCCAGCAGCCCCCGGTCCCTATCCTCTGGGGCCAACGTCCTGACTTTC
TRBV6-5	TRBJ1-2	.	.	CASRTREGYGYTF	TGTGCCAGCAGGACACGGGAAGGATATGGCTACACCTTC
TRBV7-2	TRBJ1-1	.	.	CASSSLWNTEAFF	TGTGCCAGCAGCTCCCTCTGGAACACTGAAGCTTTCTTT
TRBV9	TRBJ1-3	.	.	CASSARGGAIYF	TGTGCCAGCAGCGCCCGGGGGGGGGCCATATATTTT
TRBV2	TRBJ2-1	TRBD2	.	CASRLGGNEQFF	TGTGCCAGCAGGCTGGGGGGGAATGAGCAGTTCTTC
TRBV9	TRBJ1-6	.	.	CASSVGQGRSYNSPLHF	TGTGCCAGCAGCGTAGGTCAAGGGAGGTCCTATAATTCACCCCTCCACTTT
TRBV30	TRBJ2-5	.	.	CAWSVGETQYF	TGTGCCTGGAGTGTTGGCGAGACCCAGTACTTC
TRBV2	TRBJ2-1	.	few	CASSEVTEQFF	TGTGCCAGCAGTGAAGTAACAGAGCAGTTCTTC
TRBV7-6	TRBJ1-2	TRBD1	.	CASSDRLDRGYGYTF	TGTGCCAGCAGCGATCGTCTCGACAGGGGCTATGGCTACACCTTC
TRBV18	TRBJ2-1	TRBD2	few	CASSSTSGREREQFF	TGTGCCAGCTCATCCACTAGCGGGAGGGAACGTGAGCAGTTCTTC
TRBV30	TRBJ1-1	TRBD1	once	CAWKGTGRERGTEAFF	TGTGCCTGGAAGGGGACAGGGAGAGAGAGGGGCACTGAAGCTTTCTTT
TRBV19	TRBJ1-5	.	.	CASSIIFRGDPEPQHF	TGTGCCAGTAGTATAATTTTTCGGGGGGATCCGGAGCCCCAGCATTTT
TRBV29-1	TRBJ2-1	TRBD2	.	CSVARLAGGLRNEQFF	TGCAGCGTCGCCAGACTAGCGGGGGGGCTAAGAAATGAGCAGTTCTTC
TRBV19	TRBJ2-3	.	.	CASSTSWGDTDTQYF	TGTGCCAGTAGTACCTCCTGGGGGGACACAGATACGCAGTATTTT
TRBV5-1	TRBJ1-1	.	.	CASSLEGIRSMNTEAFF	TGCGCCAGCAGCTTGGAGGGGATACGCTCTATGAACACTGAAGCTTTCTTT
TRBV11-2	TRBJ2-7	.	few	CASSTGTLDGEQYF	TGTGCCAGCAGCACCGGGACACTCGACGGCGAGCAGTACTTC
TRBV9	TRBJ1-4	TRBD1	.	CASSVRGQFSEKLFF	TGTGCCAGCAGCGTAAGGGGACAGTTCTCCGAAAAACTGTTTTTT
TRBV7-2	TRBJ2-7	.	few	CASSLWASSYEQYF	TGTGCCAGCAGCTTATGGGCGAGCTCCTACGAGCAGTACTTC
TRBV6-1	TRBJ2-1	.	.	CASSEESWYYNEQFF	TGTGCCAGCAGTGAAGAGAGTTGGTACTACAATGAGCAGTTCTTC
TRBV11-2	TRBJ1-4	.	.	CASTQGRRRGANEKLFF	TGTGCCAGCACCCAGGGACGGCGACGGGGGGCTAATGAAAAACTGTTTTTT
TRBV9	TRBJ1-2	.	.	CASSVQGRNYGYTF	TGTGCCAGCAGCGTACAGGGTAGAAACTATGGCTACACCTTC
TRBV5-5	TRBJ1-6	.	few	CASSFAARYNSPLHF	TGTGCCAGCAGCTTTGCGGCCAGATATAATTCACCCCTCCACTTT
TRBV18	TRBJ2-3	.	.	CASSPPGTFSTDTQYF	TGTGCCAGCTCACCACCCGGGACATTTAGCACAGATACGCAGTATTTT
TRBV7-9	TRBJ2-3	.	.	CAILRDTDTQYF	TGTGCCATCCTGCGGGACACAGATACGCAGTATTTT
TRBV7-2	TRBJ1-2	.	.	CASSLESGRGYGYTF	TGTGCCAGCAGCTTAGAGTCTGGCAGGGGCTATGGCTACACCTTC
TRBV5-4	TRBJ2-3	.	once	CASSLPGGRSNADTQYF	TGTGCCAGCAGCCTCCCAGGAGGGCGGAGTAACGCAGATACGCAGTATTTT
TRBV30	TRBJ2-7	TRBD1	few	CAWSRLDRGQGEQYF	TGTGCCTGGAGCCGATTGGACAGGGGGCAAGGAGAACAGTACTTC
TRBV11-2	TRBJ2-1	TRBD2	.	CASSHLAGEQFF	TGTGCCAGCAGCCACTTAGCGGGTGAGCAGTTCTTC